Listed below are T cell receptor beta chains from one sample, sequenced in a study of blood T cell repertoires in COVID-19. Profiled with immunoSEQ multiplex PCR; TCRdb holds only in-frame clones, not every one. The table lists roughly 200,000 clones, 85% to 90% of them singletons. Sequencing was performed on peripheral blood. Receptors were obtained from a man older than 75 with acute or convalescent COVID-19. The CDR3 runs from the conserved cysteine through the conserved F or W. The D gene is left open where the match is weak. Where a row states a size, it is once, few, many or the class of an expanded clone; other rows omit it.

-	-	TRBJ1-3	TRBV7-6	CASSLGAGNSGNTIYF	TGTGCCAGCAGCTTAGGTGCAGGCAACTCTGGAAACACCATATATTTT
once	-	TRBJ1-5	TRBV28	CASSFGGAVNQPQHF	TGTGCCAGCAGTTTTGGGGGGGCTGTCAATCAGCCCCAGCATTTT
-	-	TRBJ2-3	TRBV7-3	CASPPAGSTDTQYF	TGTGCCAGCCCCCCCGCGGGAAGCACAGATACGCAGTATTTT
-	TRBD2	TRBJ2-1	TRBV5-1	CASSPVLAGVGYNEQFF	TGCGCCAGCAGCCCGGTTCTAGCGGGAGTCGGGTACAATGAGCAGTTCTTC
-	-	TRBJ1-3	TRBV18	CASSPLESSGNTIYF	TGTGCCAGCTCACCACTGGAGAGCTCTGGAAACACCATATATTTT
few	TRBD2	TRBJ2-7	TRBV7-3	CASRPHRGTRWFWTSGSYEQYF	TGTGCCAGCAGACCCCACAGGGGGACGCGGTGGTTCTGGACTAGCGGTTCCTACGAGCAGTACTTC
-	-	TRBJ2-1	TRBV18	CASSPSGAGRNEQFF	TGTGCCAGCTCACCAAGTGGGGCAGGGCGGAATGAGCAGTTCTTC
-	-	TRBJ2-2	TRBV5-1	CASSFLRPGTGELFF	TGCGCCAGCAGCTTTTTGCGCCCGGGCACCGGGGAGCTGTTTTTT
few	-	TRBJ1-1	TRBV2	CASSWTALNTEAFF	TGTGCCAGCAGCTGGACAGCATTGAACACTGAAGCTTTCTTT
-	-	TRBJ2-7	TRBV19	CASSPGGGRSYEQYF	TGTGCCAGTAGCCCTGGGGGGGGGCGTTCCTACGAGCAGTACTTC
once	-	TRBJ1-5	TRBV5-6	CASSRYGAAVNQPQHF	TGTGCCAGCAGCCGCTACGGAGCAGCCGTCAATCAGCCCCAGCATTTT
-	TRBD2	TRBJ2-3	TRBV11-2	CASSLGTSGRTDTQYF	TGTGCCAGCAGCTTGGGGACTAGCGGGCGCACAGATACGCAGTATTTT
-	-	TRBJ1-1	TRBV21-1	CAGPDSENTEAFF	TGTGCCGGGCCGGACAGCGAGAACACTGAAGCTTTCTTT
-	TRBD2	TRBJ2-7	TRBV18	CASHERGGSVYEQYF	TGTGCCAGCCACGAGCGGGGCGGGAGTGTCTACGAGCAGTACTTC
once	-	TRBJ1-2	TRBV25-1	CASNRDIDGYTF	TGTGCCAGCAACAGGGATATCGATGGCTACACCTTC
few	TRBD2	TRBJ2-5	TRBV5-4	CASSSASGSLETQYF	TGTGCCAGCAGCTCCGCTAGCGGGAGCTTAGAGACCCAGTACTTC
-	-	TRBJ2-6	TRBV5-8	CASSLSRGATANVLTF	TGTGCCAGCAGCTTAAGCCGTGGGGCCACGGCCAACGTCCTGACTTTC
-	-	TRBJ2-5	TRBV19	CASSGKGVRETQYF	TGTGCCAGTAGTGGGAAGGGGGTGAGGGAGACCCAGTACTTC
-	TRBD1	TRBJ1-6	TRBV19	CASSPTGSNSPLHF	TGTGCCAGTAGCCCGACAGGGTCAAATTCACCCCTCCACTTT
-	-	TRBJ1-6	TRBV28	CASSYETRAAGNSPLHF	TGTGCCAGCAGTTACGAGACCAGGGCCGCGGGGAATTCACCCCTCCACTTT
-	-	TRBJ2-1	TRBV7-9	CASSLSGVYNEQFF	TGTGCCAGCAGCTTATCAGGGGTCTACAATGAGCAGTTCTTC
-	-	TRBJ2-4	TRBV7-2	CASSTTRGKNIQYF	TGTGCCAGCAGCACTACTCGGGGCAAAAACATTCAGTACTTC
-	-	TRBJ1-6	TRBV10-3	CAISEGLYSPLHF	TGTGCCATCAGTGAGGGCCTTTATTCACCCCTCCACTTT
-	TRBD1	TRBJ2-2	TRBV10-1	CASGLQGSGELFF	TGCGCCAGCGGATTACAGGGGTCCGGGGAGCTGTTTTTT
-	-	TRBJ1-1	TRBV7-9	CASSFGALNTEAFF	TGTGCCAGCAGCTTTGGAGCCCTGAACACTGAAGCTTTCTTT
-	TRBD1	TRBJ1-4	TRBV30	CAWSVLARTGNEKLFF	TGTGCCTGGAGTGTACTGGCCCGGACAGGAAACGAAAAACTGTTTTTT
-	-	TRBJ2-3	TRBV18	CASSPQPTGVSTDTQYF	TGTGCCAGCTCACCACAACCCACAGGAGTGAGCACAGATACGCAGTATTTT
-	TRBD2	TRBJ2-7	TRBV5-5	CASSLGLASYEQYF	TGTGCCAGCAGCTTGGGACTAGCGAGCTACGAGCAGTACTTC
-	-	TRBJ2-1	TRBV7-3	CASSPMAGPYNEQFF	TGTGCCAGCAGCCCTATGGCGGGCCCCTACAATGAGCAGTTCTTC
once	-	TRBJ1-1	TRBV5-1	CASSLREGRNTEAFF	TGCGCCAGCAGCTTGAGGGAGGGGAGGAACACTGAAGCTTTCTTT
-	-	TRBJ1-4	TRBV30	CAWRLGLGTGKLFF	TGTGCCTGGAGACTGGGTCTAGGGACTGGAAAACTGTTTTTT
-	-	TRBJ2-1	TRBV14	CASSKRVSNEQFF	TGTGCCAGCAGCAAGCGGGTTTCCAATGAGCAGTTCTTC
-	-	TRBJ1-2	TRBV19	CASSIRRESYGYTF	TGTGCCAGTAGTATCCGGCGGGAATCCTATGGCTACACCTTC
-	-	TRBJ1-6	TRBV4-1	CASSQGLTGRNSPLHF	TGCGCCAGCAGCCAAGGTCTTACCGGGAGGAATTCACCCCTCCACTTT
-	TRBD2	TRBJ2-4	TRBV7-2	CASSPRTSGPHIQYF	TGTGCCAGCAGCCCCCGCACTAGCGGACCCCACATTCAGTACTTC
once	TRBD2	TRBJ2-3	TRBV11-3	CASSLGRLAGGGPDTQYF	TGTGCCAGCAGCTTAGGTCGACTAGCGGGAGGGGGCCCAGATACGCAGTATTTT
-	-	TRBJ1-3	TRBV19	CASRGQGNILSGNTIYF	TGTGCCAGTAGGGGACAAGGGAACATCCTCTCTGGAAACACCATATATTTT
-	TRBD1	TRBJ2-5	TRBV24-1	CATSDSTGGHWETQYF	TGTGCCACCAGTGATTCGACAGGGGGACATTGGGAGACCCAGTACTTC
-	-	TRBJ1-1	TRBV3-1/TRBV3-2	CASSVGVRVEAFF	TGTGCCAGCAGCGTCGGTGTCAGGGTTGAAGCTTTCTTT
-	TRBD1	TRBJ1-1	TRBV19	CASSYRDRGSFNTEAFF	TGTGCCAGTAGTTACCGGGACAGGGGCTCCTTTAACACTGAAGCTTTCTTT